The clone carrying this T cell receptor (beta chain) was seen only a few times. The target antigen is unknown. This specimen belongs to a study of CD8 T cells in ankylosing spondylitis. TCRdb reprocessed the 5' RACE reads via MiXCR and lists one record per CDR3 protein. The table includes 200,000 to 300,000 distinct CDR3 sequences, roughly 32% detected once. The study's findings and limits: In ankylosing spondylitis blood, a motif of about 8 highly homologous TCR beta variants appeared characteristic. The clones that were linked to disease were reported to be significantly enriched in matched synovial fluid samples from ankylosing spondylitis patients. Earlier reports found some motif variants in synovial fluid and blood in reactive arthritis.

The receptor's source is a male donor with ankylosing spondylitis or in good health (not recorded which). Material for sequencing was blood, either unsorted or a sorted T cell fraction (not recorded which).

As DNA, the CDR3 is TGTGCCAGCAGTTGGGGACTAGCCACCTACGAGCAGTACTTC. Amino acid sequence: CASSWGLATYEQYF. The chain combines TRBV6-5 with TRBJ2-7, with 9 bases that match TRBD2. The trim removed 4 bases at V and 2 bases at J, leaving 3 bases unmatched. Germline loops: CDR1 MNHEY, CDR2 SVGAGI. The CDR3 length is 14 residues.